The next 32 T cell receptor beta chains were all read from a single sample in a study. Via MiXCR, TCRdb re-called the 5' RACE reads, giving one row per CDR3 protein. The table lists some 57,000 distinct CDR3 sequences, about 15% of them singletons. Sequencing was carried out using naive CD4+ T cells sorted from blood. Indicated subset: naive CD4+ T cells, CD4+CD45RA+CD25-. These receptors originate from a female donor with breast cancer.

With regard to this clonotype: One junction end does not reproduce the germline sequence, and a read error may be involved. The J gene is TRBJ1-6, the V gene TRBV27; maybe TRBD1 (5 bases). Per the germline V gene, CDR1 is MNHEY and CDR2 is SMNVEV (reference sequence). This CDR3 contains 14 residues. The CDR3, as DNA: TGTGCCAGCAGTGGGGGTTACTATAATTCACTCCTCCACTTT. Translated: CASSGGYYNSLLHF.

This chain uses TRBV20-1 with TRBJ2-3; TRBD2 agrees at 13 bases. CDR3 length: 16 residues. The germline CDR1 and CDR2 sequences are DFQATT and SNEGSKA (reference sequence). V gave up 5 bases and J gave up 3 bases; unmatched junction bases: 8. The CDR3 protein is CSAGPGLAGITDTQYF. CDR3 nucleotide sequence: TGCAGTGCTGGACCGGGACTAGCGGGGATTACAGATACGCAGTATTTT.

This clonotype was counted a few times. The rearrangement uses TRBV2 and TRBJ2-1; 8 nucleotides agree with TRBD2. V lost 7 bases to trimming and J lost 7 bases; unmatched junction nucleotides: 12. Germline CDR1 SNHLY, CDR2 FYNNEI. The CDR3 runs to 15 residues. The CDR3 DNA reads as TGTGCCAGCATCCGGACGGGACTAGTGAGTAATGAGCAGTTCTTC. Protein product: CASIRTGLVSNEQFF.

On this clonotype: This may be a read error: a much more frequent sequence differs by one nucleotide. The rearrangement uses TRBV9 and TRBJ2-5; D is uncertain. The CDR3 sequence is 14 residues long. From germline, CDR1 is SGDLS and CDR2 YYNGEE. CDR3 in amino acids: CAGSVLAAQETQYF. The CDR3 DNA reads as TGTGCCGGCAGCGTGCTCGCTGCGCAAGAGACCCAGTACTTC.

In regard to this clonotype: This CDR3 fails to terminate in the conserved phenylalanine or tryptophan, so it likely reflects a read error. This chain's CDR3 is CTSSRGEVYTL. The CDR3 bases are TGTACCAGCAGCAGGGGGGAGGTCTACACCCTC. The rearrangement joins TRBV9 to TRBJ1-2; TRBD1 matches 7 bases. This CDR3 spans 11 amino acids. The V gene's germline CDR1 is SGDLS and CDR2 YYNGEE.

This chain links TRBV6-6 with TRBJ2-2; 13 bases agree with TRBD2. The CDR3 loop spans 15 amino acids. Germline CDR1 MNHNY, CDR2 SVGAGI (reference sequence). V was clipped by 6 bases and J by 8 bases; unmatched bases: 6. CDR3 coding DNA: TGTGCCAGCAGACCCGGACTAGCGGGAGTTGGGGAGCTGTTTTTT. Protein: CASRPGLAGVGELFF.

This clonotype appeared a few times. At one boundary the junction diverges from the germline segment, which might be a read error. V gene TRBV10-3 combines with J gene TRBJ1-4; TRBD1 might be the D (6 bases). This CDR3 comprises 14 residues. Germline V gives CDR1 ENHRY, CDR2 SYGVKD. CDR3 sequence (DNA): TGTACCATCAAAAAACAGGGTGTTAATGAAAAACTGTTTTTT. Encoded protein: CTIKKQGVNEKLFF.

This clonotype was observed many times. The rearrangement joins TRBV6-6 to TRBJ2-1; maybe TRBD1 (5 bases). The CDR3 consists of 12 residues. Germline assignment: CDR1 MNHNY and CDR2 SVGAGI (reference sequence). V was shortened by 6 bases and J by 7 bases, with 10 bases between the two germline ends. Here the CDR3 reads CASSLSGNEQFF. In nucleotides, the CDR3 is TGTGCCAGCAGCCTATCAGGGAATGAGCAGTTCTTC.

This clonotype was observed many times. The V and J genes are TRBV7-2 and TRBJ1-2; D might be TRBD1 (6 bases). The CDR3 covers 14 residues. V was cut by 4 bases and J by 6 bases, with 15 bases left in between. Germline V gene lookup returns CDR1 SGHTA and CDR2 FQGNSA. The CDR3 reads CASSSYITGNGYTF. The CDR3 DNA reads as TGTGCCAGCAGCTCATACATTACAGGGAATGGCTACACCTTC.

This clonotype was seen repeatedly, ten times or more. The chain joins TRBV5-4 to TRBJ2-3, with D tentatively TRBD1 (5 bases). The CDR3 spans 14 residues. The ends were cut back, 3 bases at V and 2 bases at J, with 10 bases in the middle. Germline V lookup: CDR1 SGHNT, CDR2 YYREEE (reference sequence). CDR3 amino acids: CASSSPRDTDTQYF. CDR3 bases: TGTGCCAGCAGCTCCCCCAGGGACACAGATACGCAGTATTTT. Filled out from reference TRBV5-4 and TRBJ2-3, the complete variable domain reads ETGVTQSPTHLIKTRGQQVTLRCSSQSGHNTVSWYQQALGQGPQFIFQYYREEENGRGNFPPRFSGLQFPNYSSELNVNALELDDSALYLCASSSPRDTDTQYFGPGTRLTVL.

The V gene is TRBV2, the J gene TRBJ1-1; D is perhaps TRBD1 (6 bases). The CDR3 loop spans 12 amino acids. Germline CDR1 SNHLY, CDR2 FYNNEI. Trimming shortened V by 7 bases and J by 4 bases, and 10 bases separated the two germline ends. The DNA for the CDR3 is TGTGCCAGCATTCGGACAGTCACTGAAGCTTTCTTT. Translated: CASIRTVTEAFF.

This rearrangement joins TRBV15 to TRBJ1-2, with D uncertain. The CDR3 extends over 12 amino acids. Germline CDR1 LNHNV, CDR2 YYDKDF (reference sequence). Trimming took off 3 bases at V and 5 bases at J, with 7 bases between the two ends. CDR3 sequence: CATSRAGYGYTF. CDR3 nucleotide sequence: TGTGCCACCAGCAGGGCAGGTTATGGCTACACCTTC.

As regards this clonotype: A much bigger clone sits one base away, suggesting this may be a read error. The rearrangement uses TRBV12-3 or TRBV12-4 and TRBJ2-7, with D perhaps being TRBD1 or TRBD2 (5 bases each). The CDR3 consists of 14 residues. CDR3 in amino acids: CANSKYGTGFEQYF. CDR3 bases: TGTGCCAACAGTAAATACGGGACGGGTTTCGAGCAGTACTTC.

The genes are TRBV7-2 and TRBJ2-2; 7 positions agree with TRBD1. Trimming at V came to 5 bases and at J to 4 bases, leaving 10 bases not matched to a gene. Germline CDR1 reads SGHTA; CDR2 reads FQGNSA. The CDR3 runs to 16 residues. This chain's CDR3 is CASSLPTGRVTGELFF. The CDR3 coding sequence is TGTGCCAGCAGCCTCCCGACAGGGAGAGTCACCGGGGAGCTGTTTTTT.

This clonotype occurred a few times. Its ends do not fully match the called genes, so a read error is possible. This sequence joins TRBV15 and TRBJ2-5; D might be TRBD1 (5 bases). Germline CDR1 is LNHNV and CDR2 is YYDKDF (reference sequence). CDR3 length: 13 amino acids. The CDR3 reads CTTSRAVRETQYF. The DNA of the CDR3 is TGTACCACCAGCAGGGCTGTGAGGGAGACCCAGTACTTC.

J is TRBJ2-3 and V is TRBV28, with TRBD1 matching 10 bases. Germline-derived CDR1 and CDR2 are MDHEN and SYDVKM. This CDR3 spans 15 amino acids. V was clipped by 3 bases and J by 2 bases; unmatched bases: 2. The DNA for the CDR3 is TGTGCCAGCAGTTTCGGGACAGGGGACACAGATACGCAGTATTTT. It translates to CASSFGTGDTDTQYF.

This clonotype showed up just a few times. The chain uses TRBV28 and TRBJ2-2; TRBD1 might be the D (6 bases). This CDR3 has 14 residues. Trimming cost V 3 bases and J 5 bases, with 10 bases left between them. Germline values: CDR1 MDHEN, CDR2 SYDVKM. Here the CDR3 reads CASSFNRDTGELFF. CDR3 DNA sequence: TGTGCCAGCAGTTTCAACAGGGATACCGGGGAGCTGTTTTTT.

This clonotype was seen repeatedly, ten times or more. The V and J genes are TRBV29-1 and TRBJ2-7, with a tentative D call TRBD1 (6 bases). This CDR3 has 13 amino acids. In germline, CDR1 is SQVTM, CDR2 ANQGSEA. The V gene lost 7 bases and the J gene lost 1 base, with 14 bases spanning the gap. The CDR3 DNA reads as TGCAGCGCTAGGGGGAGTCTTTCCTACGAGCAGTACTTC. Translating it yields CSARGSLSYEQYF.

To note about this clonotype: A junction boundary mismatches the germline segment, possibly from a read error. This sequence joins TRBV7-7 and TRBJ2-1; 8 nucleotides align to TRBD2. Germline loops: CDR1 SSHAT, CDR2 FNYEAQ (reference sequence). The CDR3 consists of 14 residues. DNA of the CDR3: TGTGCTAGCAGCCCAAGAGCGGGAGCAGAGGAGCAGCTCTTC. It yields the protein CASSPRAGAEEQLF.

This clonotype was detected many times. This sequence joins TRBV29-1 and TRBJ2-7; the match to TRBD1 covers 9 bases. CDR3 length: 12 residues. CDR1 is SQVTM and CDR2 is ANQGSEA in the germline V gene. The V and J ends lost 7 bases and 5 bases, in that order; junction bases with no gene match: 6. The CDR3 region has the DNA TGCAGCGCCCCGGGACAGGGAAACGAGCAGTACTTC. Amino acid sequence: CSAPGQGNEQYF.

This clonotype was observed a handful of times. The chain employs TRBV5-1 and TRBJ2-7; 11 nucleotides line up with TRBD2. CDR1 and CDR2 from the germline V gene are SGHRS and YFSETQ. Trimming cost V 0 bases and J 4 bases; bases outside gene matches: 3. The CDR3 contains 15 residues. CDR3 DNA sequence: TGCGCCAGCAGCTTGGAGGCTAGCGGGGGGTACGAGCAGTACTTC. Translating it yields CASSLEASGGYEQYF. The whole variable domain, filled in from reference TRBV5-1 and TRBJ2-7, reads KAGVTQTPRYLIKTRGQQVTLSCSPISGHRSVSWYQQTPGQGLQFLFEYFSETQRNKGNFPGRFSGRQFSNSRSEMNVSTLELGDSALYLCASSLEASGGYEQYFGPGTRLTVT.

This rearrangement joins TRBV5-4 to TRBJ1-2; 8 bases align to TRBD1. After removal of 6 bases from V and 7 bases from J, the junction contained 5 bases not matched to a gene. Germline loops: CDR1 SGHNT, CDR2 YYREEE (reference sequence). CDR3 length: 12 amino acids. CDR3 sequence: CASNQDRVGYTF. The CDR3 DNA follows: TGTGCCAGCAACCAGGACAGGGTTGGCTACACCTTC.

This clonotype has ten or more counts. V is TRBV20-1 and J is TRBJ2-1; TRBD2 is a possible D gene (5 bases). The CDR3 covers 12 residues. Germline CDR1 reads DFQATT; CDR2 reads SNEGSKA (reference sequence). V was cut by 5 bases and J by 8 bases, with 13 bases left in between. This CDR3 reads CSAYFRGDEQFF. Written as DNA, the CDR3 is TGCAGTGCTTATTTTCGGGGAGATGAGCAGTTCTTC.

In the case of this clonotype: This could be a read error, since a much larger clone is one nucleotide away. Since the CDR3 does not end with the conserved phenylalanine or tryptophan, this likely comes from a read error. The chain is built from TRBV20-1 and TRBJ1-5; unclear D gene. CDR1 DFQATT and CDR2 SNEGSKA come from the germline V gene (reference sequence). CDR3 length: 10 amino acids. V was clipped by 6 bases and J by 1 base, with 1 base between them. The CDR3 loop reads CSASNQPQHL. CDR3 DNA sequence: TGCAGTGCCAGCAATCAGCCCCAGCATCTT.

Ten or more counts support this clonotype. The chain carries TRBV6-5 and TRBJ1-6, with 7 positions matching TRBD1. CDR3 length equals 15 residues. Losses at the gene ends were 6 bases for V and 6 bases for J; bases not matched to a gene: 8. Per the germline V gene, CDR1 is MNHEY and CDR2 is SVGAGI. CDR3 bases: TGTGCCAGCAGCCGACCGGGACAGTCTAATTCACCCCTCCACTTT. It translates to CASSRPGQSNSPLHF.

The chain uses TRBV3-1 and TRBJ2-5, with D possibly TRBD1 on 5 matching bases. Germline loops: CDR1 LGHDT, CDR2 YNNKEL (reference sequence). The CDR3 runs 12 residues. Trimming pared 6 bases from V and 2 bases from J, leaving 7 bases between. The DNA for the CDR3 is TGTGCCAGCAGTCGACAGCAAGAGACCCAGTACTTC. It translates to CASSRQQETQYF.

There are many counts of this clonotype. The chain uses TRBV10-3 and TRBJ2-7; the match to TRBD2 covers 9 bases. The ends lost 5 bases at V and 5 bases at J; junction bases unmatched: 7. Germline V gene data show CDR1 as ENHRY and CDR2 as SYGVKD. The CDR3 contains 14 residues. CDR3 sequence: CAISPGLALHEQYF. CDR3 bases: TGTGCCATCAGTCCGGGACTAGCTCTCCACGAGCAGTACTTC.

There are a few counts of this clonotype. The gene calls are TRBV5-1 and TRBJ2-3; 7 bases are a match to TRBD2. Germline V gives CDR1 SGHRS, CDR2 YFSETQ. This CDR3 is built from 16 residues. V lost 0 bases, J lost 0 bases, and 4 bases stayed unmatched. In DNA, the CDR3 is TGCGCCAGCAGCTTGGGGGGACTAACTAGCACAGATACGCAGTATTTT. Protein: CASSLGGLTSTDTQYF.

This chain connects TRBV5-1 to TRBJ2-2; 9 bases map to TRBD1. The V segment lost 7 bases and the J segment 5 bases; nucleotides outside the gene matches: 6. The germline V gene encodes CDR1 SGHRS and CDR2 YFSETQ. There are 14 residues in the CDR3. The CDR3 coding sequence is TGCGCCAGCGGACGGACAGGGGATACCGGGGAGCTGTTTTTT. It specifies CASGRTGDTGELFF.

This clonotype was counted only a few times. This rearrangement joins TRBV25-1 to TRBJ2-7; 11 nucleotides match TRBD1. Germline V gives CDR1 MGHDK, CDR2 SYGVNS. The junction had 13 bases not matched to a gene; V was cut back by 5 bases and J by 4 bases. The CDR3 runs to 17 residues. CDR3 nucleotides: TGTGCCAGCAGTACCGCCGGGGGGGACAGGGGGAAATACGAGCAGTACTTC. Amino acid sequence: CASSTAGGDRGKYEQYF.

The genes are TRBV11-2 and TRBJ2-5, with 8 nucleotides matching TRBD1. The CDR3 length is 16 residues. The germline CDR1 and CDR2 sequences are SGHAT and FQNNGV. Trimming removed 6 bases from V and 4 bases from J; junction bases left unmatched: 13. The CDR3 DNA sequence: TGTGCCAGCAGGCTAGTTTTCAGGGGGCGGAGAGAGACCCAGTACTTC. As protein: CASRLVFRGRRETQYF.

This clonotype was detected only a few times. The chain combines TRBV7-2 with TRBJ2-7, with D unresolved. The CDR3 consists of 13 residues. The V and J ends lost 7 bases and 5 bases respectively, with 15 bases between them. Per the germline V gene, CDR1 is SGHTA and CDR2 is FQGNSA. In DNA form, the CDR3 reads TGTGCCAGCACCTCGGATTCCCGGGACGAGCAGTACTTC. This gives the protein CASTSDSRDEQYF.